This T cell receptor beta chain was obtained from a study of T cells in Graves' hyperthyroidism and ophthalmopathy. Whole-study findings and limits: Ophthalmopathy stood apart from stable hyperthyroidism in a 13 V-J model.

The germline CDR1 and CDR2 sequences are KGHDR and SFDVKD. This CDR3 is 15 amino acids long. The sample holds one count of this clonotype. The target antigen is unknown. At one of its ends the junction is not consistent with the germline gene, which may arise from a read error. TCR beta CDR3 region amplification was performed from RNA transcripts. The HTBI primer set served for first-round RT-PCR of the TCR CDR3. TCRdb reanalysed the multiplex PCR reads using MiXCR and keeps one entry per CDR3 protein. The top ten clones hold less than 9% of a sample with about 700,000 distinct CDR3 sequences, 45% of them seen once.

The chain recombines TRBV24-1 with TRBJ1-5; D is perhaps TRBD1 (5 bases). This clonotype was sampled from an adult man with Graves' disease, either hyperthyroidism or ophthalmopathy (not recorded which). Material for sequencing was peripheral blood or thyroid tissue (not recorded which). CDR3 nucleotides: TGTGCCACCAGTGACCCGCTCCGGGGGAATCGGCCCCAGCATTTT. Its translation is CATSDPLRGNRPQHF.